The 19 T cell receptor beta chains reported below all come from one sample, sequenced in a study of a mutant IDH1 vaccine in newly diagnosed glioma. Their specific antigens are unknown. Time point: week 11, during vaccination. Vaccination used 300 ug of mutant IDH1 20-mer peptide per dose, with topical imiquimod. Sequencing was performed with immunoSEQ multiplex PCR; in TCRdb, only in-frame clones are kept and a portion is missing. The sample lists around 53,000 clones; about 91% were seen once. Here the sequenced sample was PBMCs, taken from a glioma patient whose treatment included an IDH1 peptide vaccine. These receptors originate from a man aged 50 to 60 with glioma.

The rearrangement uses TRBV9 and TRBJ2-3, with 10 bases matching TRBD2. This CDR3 spans 16 amino acids. The germline V gene has CDR1 SGDLS and CDR2 YYNGEE. With 4 bases clipped from V and 6 bases from J, the junction kept 11 bases outside the gene matches. The CDR3 protein is CASSILGLAGEDTQYF. DNA of the CDR3: TGTGCCAGCAGCATACTGGGGCTAGCGGGGGAGGATACGCAGTATTTT.

In DNA form, the CDR3 reads TGTGCCAGCAGCTTGCTTGGGACGGAGACCCAGTACTTC. This codes for CASSLLGTETQYF. The chain links TRBV5-6 to TRBJ2-5; D may correspond to TRBD1 or TRBD2 (5 bases each). The germline gives CDR1 SGHDT, CDR2 YYEEEE. The CDR3 contains 13 residues. V lost 1 base and J 5 bases, leaving 9 bases between the germline ends.

CDR3 in DNA: TGTGCCAGCAGTGAAAATCAGACGGCGGAATCGAACACTGAAGCTTTCTTT. This sequence encodes CASSENQTAESNTEAFF. This chain connects TRBV25-1 to TRBJ1-1, with D uncertain. V was trimmed by 2 bases and J by 1 base, leaving 17 bases between them. The CDR3 is made up of 17 amino acids. Germline CDR1 MGHDK, CDR2 SYGVNS.

The CDR3 DNA is TGTGCCAGCAGTGAAAATAGACAGGGCGGAAACACCATATATTTT. Its protein is CASSENRQGGNTIYF. V gene TRBV2 combines with J gene TRBJ1-3, with 7 bases matching TRBD1. This CDR3 has 15 residues. J was trimmed by 4 bases and V by 2 bases; bases with no gene match: 5. Germline V lookup: CDR1 SNHLY, CDR2 FYNNEI.

This chain joins TRBV11-3 and TRBJ2-5; weak D call: TRBD2 (6 bases). Trimming pared 3 bases from V and 2 bases from J, leaving 13 bases between. CDR1 SGHNT and CDR2 YENEEA come from the germline V gene. The CDR3 runs 15 residues. CDR3 DNA: TGTGCCAGCAGCTTCTTTTGGAGGGAACAAGAGACCCAGTACTTC. It codes for CASSFFWREQETQYF. The full variable domain, with the rest looked up from reference TRBV11-3 and TRBJ2-5, is EAGVVQSPRYKIIEKKQPVAFWCNPISGHNTLYWYLQNLGQGPELLIRYENEEAVDDSQLPKDRFSAERLKGVDSTLKIQPAELGDSAVYLCASSFFWREQETQYFGPGTRLLVL.

The V gene is TRBV4-3, the J gene TRBJ2-7; 10 bases align to TRBD1. Germline CDR1 reads LGHNA; CDR2 reads YSLEER. The junction had 2 bases not matched to a gene; V was cut back by 4 bases and J by 5 bases. The CDR3 extends over 13 amino acids. CDR3 sequence reads: CASSRDRGHEQYF. The DNA of the CDR3 is TGCGCCAGCAGCCGGGACAGGGGCCACGAGCAGTACTTC.

The V gene is TRBV7-9, the J gene TRBJ2-2; 11 bases are shared with TRBD1. The CDR3 extends over 18 amino acids. Trimming removed 4 bases from V and 3 bases from J; junction bases left unmatched: 10. Germline V CDR1 and CDR2: SEHNR, FQNEAQ (reference sequence). The CDR3 bases are TGTGCCAGCAGCTGGCCGGGACAGGGGGTGGCCTACACCGGGGAGCTGTTTTTT. It yields the protein CASSWPGQGVAYTGELFF.

The chain is built from TRBV19 and TRBJ2-5; 9 bases are a match to TRBD1. Matching the DNA end better, TRBJ2-7 makes the J call doubtful. The germline V gene encodes CDR1 LNHDA and CDR2 SQIVND (reference sequence). The length of the CDR3 is 16 residues. In DNA form, the CDR3 reads TGTGCCAGTAGTATTCACCGGACAGGGGCTCTCTACGAGCAGTACTTC. Residues: CASSIHRTGALYEQYF.

The chain combines TRBV19 with TRBJ1-4; D is unresolved. The CDR3 length is 12 residues. Trimming stripped 3 bases from V and 4 bases from J, with 3 bases between. Looked up from germline, CDR1 is LNHDA and CDR2 is SQIVND (reference sequence). CDR3 protein: CASSIGNEKLFF. CDR3 coding DNA: TGTGCCAGTAGTATCGGTAATGAAAAACTGTTTTTT.

V gene TRBV7-6 combines with J gene TRBJ2-7; 8 nucleotides agree with TRBD1. Germline CDR1 SGHVS, CDR2 FNYEAQ. CDR3 length: 15 amino acids. The V and J ends lost 3 bases and 5 bases, in that order; junction bases with no gene match: 9. This CDR3 is CASSFLGAGQDEQYF. The CDR3 DNA is TGTGCCAGCAGCTTCTTGGGTGCGGGACAGGACGAGCAGTACTTC.

V gene TRBV4-2 combines with J gene TRBJ2-1, with 7 bases lining up with TRBD2. CDR3 size: 15 residues. V lost 4 bases to trimming and J lost 6 bases; unmatched junction nucleotides: 9. Germline loops: CDR1 LGHNA, CDR2 YNFKEQ. CDR3 nucleotide sequence: TGTGCCAGCAGCCGAGTGGCGGGAGACGGCAATGAGCAGTTCTTC. Its translation is CASSRVAGDGNEQFF.

V usage is TRBV27 and J usage is TRBJ1-4; D remains ambiguous. Trimming removed 5 bases from V and 7 bases from J, with 11 bases in between. Per germline, CDR1 MNHEY and CDR2 SMNVEV (reference sequence). The CDR3 spans 13 residues. CDR3 in DNA: TGTGCCAGCAGTCCCCATTCGGTTGAAAAACTGTTTTTT. Amino acids: CASSPHSVEKLFF.

The V and J genes are TRBV27 and TRBJ2-7; TRBD1 aligns across 8 bases. Germline V CDR1 and CDR2: MNHEY, SMNVEV (reference sequence). V trimming: 0 bases; J trimming: 1 base; junction bases outside the gene matches: 8. The CDR3 length is 17 residues. Here the CDR3 reads CASSLSIAGTGSYEQYF. CDR3 DNA: TGTGCCAGCAGTTTATCAATAGCCGGGACAGGTTCCTACGAGCAGTACTTC.

This chain links TRBV6-5 with TRBJ1-2; 8 bases are a match to TRBD1. Trimming took 2 bases from V and 7 from J; bases not matched to a gene: 6. Per germline, CDR1 MNHEY and CDR2 SVGAGI. The CDR3 totals 14 residues. CDR3 coding DNA: TGTGCCAGCAGTTACGAGCTCAGGGGGCCTGGCTACACCTTC. Its translation is CASSYELRGPGYTF.

This chain uses TRBV5-1 with TRBJ2-7; TRBD1 matches 7 bases. CDR1 SGHRS and CDR2 YFSETQ come from the germline V gene. The CDR3 sequence is 16 residues long. J was trimmed by 6 bases and V by 0 bases; bases with no gene match: 12. CDR3 sequence: CASSLGPGTVSTEQYF. The CDR3 DNA sequence: TGCGCCAGCAGCTTGGGACCGGGGACAGTGTCTACCGAGCAGTACTTC. Based on the CDR3 plus reference TRBV5-1 and TRBJ2-7, the full variable domain is KAGVTQTPRYLIKTRGQQVTLSCSPISGHRSVSWYQQTPGQGLQFLFEYFSETQRNKGNFPGRFSGRQFSNSRSEMNVSTLELGDSALYLCASSLGPGTVSTEQYFGPGTRLTVT.

The genes are TRBV7-8 and TRBJ2-7; maybe TRBD2 (5 bases). CDR1 is SGHVS, CDR2 FQNEAQ, per germline. V was shortened by 4 bases and J by 3 bases, with 7 bases between the two germline ends. The length of the CDR3 is 12 residues. The chain's CDR3 is CASSSTSYEQYF. Written as DNA, the CDR3 is TGTGCCAGCAGCTCCACTAGCTACGAGCAGTACTTC.

The chain is built from TRBV9 and TRBJ2-1, with 9 positions matching TRBD1. Germline V gene sequence: CDR1 SGDLS, CDR2 YYNGEE. The CDR3 is made up of 16 amino acids. Trimming took 0 bases from V and 4 from J; bases not matched to a gene: 5. CDR3 loop: CASSVGAGTGYNEQFF. In DNA form, the CDR3 reads TGTGCCAGCAGCGTAGGGGCCGGGACAGGGTACAATGAGCAGTTCTTC. Drawing the rest from reference TRBV9 and TRBJ2-1, the complete variable domain is DSGVTQTPKHLITATGQRVTLRCSPRSGDLSVYWYQQSLDQGLQFLIQYYNGEERAKGNILERFSAQQFPDLHSELNLSSLELGDSALYFCASSVGAGTGYNEQFFGPGTRLTVL.

This clone was seen only once. The chain couples TRBV27 to TRBJ2-5; 12 positions agree with TRBD1. The CDR3 consists of 16 residues. J lost 5 bases, V lost 3 bases, and 7 bases had no gene match. The germline gives CDR1 MNHEY, CDR2 SMNVEV (reference sequence). CDR3 nucleotides: TGTGCCAGCAGTTTCTCCGGGACAGGGGGCATGGAGACCCAGTACTTC. It translates to CASSFSGTGGMETQYF.

This chain links TRBV25-1 with TRBJ2-4; D remains ambiguous. CDR1 is MGHDK and CDR2 is SYGVNS in the germline V gene. The ends were cut back, 2 bases at V and 0 bases at J, with 11 bases in the middle. This CDR3 contains 16 residues. The CDR3 bases are TGTGCCAGCAGTGAAGAACAGCCTTTAGCCAAAAACATTCAGTACTTC. Its translation is CASSEEQPLAKNIQYF.